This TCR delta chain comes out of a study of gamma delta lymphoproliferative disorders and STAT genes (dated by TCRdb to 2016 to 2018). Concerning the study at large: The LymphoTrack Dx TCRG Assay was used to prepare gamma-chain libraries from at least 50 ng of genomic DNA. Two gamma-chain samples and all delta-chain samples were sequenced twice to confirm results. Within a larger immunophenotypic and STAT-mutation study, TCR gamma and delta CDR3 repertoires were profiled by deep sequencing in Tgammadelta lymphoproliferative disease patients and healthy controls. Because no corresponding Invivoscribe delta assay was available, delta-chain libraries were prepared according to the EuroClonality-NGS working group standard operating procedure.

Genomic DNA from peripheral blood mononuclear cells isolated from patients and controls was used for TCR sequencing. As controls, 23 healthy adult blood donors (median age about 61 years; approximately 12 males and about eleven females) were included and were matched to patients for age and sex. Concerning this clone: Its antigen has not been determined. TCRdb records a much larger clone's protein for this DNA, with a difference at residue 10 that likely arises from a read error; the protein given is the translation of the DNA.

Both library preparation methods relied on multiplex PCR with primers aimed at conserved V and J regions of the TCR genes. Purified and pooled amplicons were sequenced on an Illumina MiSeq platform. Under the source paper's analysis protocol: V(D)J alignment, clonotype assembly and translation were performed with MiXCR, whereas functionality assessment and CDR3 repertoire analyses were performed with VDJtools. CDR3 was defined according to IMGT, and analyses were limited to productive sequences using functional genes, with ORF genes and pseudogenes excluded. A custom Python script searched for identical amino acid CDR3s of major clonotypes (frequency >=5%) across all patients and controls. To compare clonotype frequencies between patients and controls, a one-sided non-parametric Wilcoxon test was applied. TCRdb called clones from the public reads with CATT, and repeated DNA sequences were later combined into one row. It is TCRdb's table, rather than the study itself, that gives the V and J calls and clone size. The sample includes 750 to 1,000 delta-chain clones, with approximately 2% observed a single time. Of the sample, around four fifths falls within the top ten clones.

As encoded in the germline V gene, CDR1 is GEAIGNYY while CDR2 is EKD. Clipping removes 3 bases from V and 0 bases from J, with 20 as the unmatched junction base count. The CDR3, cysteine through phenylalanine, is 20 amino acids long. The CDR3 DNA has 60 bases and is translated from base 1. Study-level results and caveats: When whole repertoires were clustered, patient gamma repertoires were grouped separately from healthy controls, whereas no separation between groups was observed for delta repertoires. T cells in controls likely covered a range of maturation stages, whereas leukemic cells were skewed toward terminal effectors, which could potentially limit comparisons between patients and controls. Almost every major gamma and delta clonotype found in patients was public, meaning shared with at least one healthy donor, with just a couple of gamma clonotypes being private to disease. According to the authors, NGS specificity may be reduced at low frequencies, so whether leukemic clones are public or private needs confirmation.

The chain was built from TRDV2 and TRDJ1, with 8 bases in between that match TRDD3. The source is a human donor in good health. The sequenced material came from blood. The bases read TGTGCCTGTGACCTAGTACGGGGGGATATGAATGGGGGAGACACCGATAAACTCATCTTT. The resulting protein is CACDLVRGDMNGGDTDKLIF.